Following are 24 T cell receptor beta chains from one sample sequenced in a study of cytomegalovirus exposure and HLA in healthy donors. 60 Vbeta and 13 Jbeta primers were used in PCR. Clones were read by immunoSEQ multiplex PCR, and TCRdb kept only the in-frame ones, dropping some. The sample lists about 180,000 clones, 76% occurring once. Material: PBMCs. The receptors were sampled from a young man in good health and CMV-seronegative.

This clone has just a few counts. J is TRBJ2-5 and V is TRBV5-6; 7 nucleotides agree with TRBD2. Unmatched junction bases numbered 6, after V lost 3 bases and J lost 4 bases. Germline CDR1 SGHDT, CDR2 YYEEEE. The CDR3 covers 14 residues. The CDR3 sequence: CASSSTTGGETQYF. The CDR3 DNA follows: TGTGCCAGCAGCTCGACCACGGGGGGAGAGACCCAGTACTTC.

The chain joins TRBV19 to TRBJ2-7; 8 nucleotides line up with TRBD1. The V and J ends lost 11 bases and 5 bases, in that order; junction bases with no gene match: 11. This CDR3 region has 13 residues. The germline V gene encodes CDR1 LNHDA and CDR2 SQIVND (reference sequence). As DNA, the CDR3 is TGTGCCTTTTCTACAGGGGGTATCCACGAGCAGTACTTC. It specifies CAFSTGGIHEQYF. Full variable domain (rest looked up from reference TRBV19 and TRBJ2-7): DGGITQSPKYLFRKEGQNVTLSCEQNLNHDAMYWYRQDPGQGLRLIYYSQIVNDFQKGDIAEGYSVSREKKESFPLTVTSAQKNPTAFYLCAFSTGGIHEQYFGPGTRLTVT.

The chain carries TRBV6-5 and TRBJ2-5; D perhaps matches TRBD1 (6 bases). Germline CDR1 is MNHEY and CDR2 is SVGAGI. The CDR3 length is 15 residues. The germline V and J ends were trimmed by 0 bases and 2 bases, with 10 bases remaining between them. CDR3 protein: CASSYSGRGQETQYF. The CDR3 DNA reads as TGTGCCAGCAGTTACTCGGGCAGGGGTCAAGAGACCCAGTACTTC.

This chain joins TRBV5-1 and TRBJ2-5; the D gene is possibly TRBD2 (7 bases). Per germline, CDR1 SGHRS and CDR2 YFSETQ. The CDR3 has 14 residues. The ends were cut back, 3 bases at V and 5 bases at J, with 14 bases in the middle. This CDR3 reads CASSWGGPDETQYF. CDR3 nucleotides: TGCGCCAGCAGCTGGGGGGGGCCTGACGAGACCCAGTACTTC.

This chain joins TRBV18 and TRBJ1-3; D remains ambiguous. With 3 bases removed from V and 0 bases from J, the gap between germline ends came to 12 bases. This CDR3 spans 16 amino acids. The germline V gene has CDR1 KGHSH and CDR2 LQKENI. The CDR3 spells CASSPRTASSGNTIYF. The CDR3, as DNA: TGTGCCAGCTCACCCCGGACTGCAAGCTCTGGAAACACCATATATTTT.

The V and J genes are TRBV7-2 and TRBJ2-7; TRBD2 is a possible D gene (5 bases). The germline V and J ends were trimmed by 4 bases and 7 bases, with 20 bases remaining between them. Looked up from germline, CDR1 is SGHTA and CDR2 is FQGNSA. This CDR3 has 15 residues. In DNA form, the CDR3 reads TGTGCCAGCAGCTCGGTTCGGGGAAGAGCGGCGGAGCAGTACTTC. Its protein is CASSSVRGRAAEQYF.

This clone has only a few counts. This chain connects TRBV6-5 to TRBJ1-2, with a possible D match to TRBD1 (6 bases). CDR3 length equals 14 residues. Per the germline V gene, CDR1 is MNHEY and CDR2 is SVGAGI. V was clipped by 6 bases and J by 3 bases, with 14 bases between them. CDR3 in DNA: TGTGCCAGCAGCCCTGAGACAGGATACTATGGCTACACCTTC. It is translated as CASSPETGYYGYTF.

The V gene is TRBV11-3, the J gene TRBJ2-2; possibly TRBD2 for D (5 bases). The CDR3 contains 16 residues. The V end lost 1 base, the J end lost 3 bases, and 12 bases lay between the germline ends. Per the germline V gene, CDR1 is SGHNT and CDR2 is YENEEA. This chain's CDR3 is CASSLGALEDTGELFF. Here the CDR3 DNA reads TGTGCCAGCAGCTTAGGCGCGTTGGAGGACACCGGGGAGCTGTTTTTT.

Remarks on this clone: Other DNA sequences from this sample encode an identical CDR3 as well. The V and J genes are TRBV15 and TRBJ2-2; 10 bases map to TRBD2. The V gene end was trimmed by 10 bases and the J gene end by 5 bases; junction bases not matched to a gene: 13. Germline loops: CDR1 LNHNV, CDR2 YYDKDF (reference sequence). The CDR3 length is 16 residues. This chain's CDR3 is CAIGTSGGARTGELFF. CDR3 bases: TGTGCCATCGGGACCAGCGGGGGGGCTAGAACCGGGGAGCTGTTTTTT.

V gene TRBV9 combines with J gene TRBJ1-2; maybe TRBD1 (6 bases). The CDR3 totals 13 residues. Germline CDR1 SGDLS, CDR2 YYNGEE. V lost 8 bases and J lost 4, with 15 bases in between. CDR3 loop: CASNRESVYGYTF. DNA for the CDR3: TGTGCCAGTAACAGGGAGTCAGTCTATGGCTACACCTTC.

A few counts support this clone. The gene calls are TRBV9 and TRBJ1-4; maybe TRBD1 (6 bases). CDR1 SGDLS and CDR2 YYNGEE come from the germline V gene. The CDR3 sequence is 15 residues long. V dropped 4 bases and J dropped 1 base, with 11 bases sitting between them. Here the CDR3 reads CASSPRRGTNEKLFF. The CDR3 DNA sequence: TGTGCCAGCAGCCCCCGCAGGGGAACTAATGAAAAACTGTTTTTT.

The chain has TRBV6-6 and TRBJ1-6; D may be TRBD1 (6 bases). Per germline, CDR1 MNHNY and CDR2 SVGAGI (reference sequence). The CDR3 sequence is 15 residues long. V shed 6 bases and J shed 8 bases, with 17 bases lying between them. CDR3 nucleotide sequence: TGTGCCAGCAGGGGCAGGGGAAATATGGATTCACCCCTCCACTTT. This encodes CASRGRGNMDSPLHF.

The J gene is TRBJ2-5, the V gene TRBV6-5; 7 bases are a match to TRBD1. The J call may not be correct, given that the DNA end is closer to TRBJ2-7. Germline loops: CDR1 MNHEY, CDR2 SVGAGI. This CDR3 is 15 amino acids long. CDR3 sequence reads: CASSYSKPRGYEQYF. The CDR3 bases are TGTGCCAGCAGTTACTCGAAACCCAGGGGGTACGAGCAGTACTTC.

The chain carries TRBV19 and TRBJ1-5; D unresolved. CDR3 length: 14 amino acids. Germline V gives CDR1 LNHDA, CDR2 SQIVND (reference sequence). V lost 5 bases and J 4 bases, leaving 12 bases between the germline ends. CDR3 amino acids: CASSWLGKNQPQHF. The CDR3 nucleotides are TGTGCCAGTAGTTGGCTCGGGAAAAATCAGCCCCAGCATTTT.

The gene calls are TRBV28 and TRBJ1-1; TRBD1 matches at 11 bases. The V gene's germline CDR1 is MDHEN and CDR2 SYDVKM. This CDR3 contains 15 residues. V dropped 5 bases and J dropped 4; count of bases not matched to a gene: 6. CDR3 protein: CASSRDRGIPTEAFF. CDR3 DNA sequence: TGTGCCAGCAGTCGGGACAGGGGGATTCCCACTGAAGCTTTCTTT. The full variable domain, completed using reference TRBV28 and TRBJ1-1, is DVKVTQSSRYLVKRTGEKVFLECVQDMDHENMFWYRQDPGLGLRLIYFSYDVKMKEKGDIPEGYSVSREKKERFSLILESASTNQTSMYLCASSRDRGIPTEAFFGQGTRLTVV.

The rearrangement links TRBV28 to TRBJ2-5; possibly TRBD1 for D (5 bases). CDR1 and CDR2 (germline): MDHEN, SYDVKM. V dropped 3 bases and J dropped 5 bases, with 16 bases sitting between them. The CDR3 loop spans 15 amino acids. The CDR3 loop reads CASSLTQGVGETQYF. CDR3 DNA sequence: TGTGCCAGCAGTTTGACCCAGGGTGTGGGGGAGACCCAGTACTTC.

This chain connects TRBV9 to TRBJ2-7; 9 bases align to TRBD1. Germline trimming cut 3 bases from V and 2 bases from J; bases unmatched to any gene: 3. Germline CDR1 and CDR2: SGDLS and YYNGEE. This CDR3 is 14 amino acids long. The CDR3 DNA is TGTGCCAGCAGCGCGGACAGGGGTCCCTACGAGCAGTACTTC. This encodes CASSADRGPYEQYF.

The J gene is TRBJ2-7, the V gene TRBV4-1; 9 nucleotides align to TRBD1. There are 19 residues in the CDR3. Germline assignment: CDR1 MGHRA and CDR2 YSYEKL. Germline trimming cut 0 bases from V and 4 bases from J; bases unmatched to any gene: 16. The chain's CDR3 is CASSQDRVGQGKLLYEQYF. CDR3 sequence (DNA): TGCGCCAGCAGCCAAGATCGCGTGGGACAGGGTAAACTCTTGTACGAGCAGTACTTC.

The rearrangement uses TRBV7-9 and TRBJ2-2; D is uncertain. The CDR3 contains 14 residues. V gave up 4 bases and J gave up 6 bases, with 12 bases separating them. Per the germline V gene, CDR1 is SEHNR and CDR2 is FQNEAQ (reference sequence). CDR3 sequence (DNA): TGTGCCAGCAGCTCCCCAGATCAATCCGGGGAGCTGTTTTTT. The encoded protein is CASSSPDQSGELFF.

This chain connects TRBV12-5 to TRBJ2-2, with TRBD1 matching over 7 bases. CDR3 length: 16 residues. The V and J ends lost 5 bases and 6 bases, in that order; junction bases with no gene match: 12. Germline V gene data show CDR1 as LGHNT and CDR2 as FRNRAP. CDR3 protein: CASGLRDSYLAGELFF. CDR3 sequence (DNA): TGTGCTAGTGGTCTCCGGGACAGTTACTTGGCCGGGGAGCTGTTTTTT. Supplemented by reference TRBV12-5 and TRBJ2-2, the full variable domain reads DARVTQTPRHKVTEMGQEVTMRCQPILGHNTVFWYRQTMMQGLELLAYFRNRAPLDDSGMPKDRFSAEMPDATLATLKIQPSEPRDSAVYFCASGLRDSYLAGELFFGEGSRLTVL.

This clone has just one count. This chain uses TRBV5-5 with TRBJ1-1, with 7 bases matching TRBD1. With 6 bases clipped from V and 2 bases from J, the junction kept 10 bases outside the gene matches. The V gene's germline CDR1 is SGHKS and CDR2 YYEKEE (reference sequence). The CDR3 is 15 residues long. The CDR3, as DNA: TGTGCCAGCACCCCCTGGGCAGGGGGTAACACTGAAGCTTTCTTT. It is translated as CASTPWAGGNTEAFF.

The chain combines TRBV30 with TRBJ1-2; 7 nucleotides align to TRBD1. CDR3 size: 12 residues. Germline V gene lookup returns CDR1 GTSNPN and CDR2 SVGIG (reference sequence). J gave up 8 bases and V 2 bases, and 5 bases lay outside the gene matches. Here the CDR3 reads CAWSFAGGGYTF. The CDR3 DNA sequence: TGTGCCTGGAGTTTCGCAGGGGGAGGCTACACCTTC.

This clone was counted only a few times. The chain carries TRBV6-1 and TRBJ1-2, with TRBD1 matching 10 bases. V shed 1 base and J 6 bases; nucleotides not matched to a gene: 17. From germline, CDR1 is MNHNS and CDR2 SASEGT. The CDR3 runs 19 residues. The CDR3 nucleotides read TGTGCCAGCAGTGAAGTTCGGATGAGCGGAGCCGGGACAGGGGATGGCTACACCTTC. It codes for CASSEVRMSGAGTGDGYTF.

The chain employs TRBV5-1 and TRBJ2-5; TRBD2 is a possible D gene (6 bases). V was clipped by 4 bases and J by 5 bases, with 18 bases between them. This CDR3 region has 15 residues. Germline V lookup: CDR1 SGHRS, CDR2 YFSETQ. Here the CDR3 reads CASSGGNGAQETQYF. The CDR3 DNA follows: TGCGCCAGCAGCGGGGGGAACGGGGCCCAGGAGACCCAGTACTTC.